The 4 T cell receptor beta chains below all came from one sample that was sequenced in a study of blood T cell repertoires in COVID-19. Clones were read by immunoSEQ multiplex PCR, and TCRdb kept only the in-frame ones, dropping some. This table holds around 68,000 clones, approximately 86% found once. The sample was peripheral blood. These receptors were obtained from a man of 80 years or more with active COVID-19.

This clone turned up a few times. The chain uses TRBV6-2 or TRBV6-3 and TRBJ2-5, with TRBD1 matching over 8 bases. Trimming at V came to 2 bases and at J to 5 bases, leaving 7 bases not matched to a gene. The CDR3 extends over 15 amino acids. From germline, CDR1 is MNHEY and CDR2 SVGEGT. In DNA, the CDR3 is TGTGCCAGCAGTTACCCCAGGGGGCGCACGGAGACCCAGTACTTC. This codes for CASSYPRGRTETQYF.

The V gene is TRBV9, the J gene TRBJ2-3; 8 nucleotides align to TRBD2. V shed 1 base and J 3 bases; nucleotides not matched to a gene: 13. Germline CDR1 is SGDLS and CDR2 is YYNGEE. The CDR3 covers 18 residues. CDR3 loop: CASSVSPFRAGVTDTQYF. DNA of the CDR3: TGTGCCAGCAGCGTATCCCCCTTTCGAGCGGGAGTTACAGATACGCAGTATTTT.

This chain uses TRBV4-3 with TRBJ1-1; TRBD1 matches at 7 bases. Looked up from germline, CDR1 is LGHNA and CDR2 is YSLEER. V shed 0 bases, J shed 6 bases, and the junction held 10 bases outside the gene matches. This CDR3 region has 16 residues. The CDR3 bases are TGCGCCAGCAGCCAAGATACAGGGGCAGGTAGAGCTGAAGCTTTCTTT. The encoded protein is CASSQDTGAGRAEAFF.

This chain connects TRBV19 to TRBJ2-5; 8 bases agree with TRBD2. The CDR3 has 15 residues. Germline loops: CDR1 LNHDA, CDR2 SQIVND (reference sequence). With V trimmed by 1 base and J by 4 bases, 5 bases remained unmatched. CDR3 coding DNA: TGTGCCAGTAGTATAGGCGGGGGGCCGGGAGAGACCCAGTACTTC. It translates to CASSIGGGPGETQYF.